This TCR beta chain comes out of a study of T cell responses to AZD1222 COVID-19 vaccine. The CDR3 length is 14 residues. The V and J ends lost 7 bases and 6 bases, in that order; junction bases with no gene match: 8. Germline lookup yields CDR1 SGDLS and CDR2 YYNGEE. The assay was immunoSEQ multiplex PCR, and TCRdb's table has in-frame clones only and misses some. This sample has 100,000 or so clones, with 80% to 95% found just once. This TCR was sampled from an adult in good health. This rearrangement joins TRBV9 to TRBJ1-4; 8 nucleotides agree with TRBD1. Sequences were derived from peripheral blood, sampled on day 0 of AZD1222 vaccination. The CDR3 DNA is TGTGCCAGCGGACGACAGGGGATGGATGAAAAACTGTTTTTT. Its protein is CASGRQGMDEKLFF.